This entry describes one T cell receptor (beta chain). This record comes from a study of blood T cell repertoires in COVID-19. The wider study: COVID-19 samples, acute and convalescent, were from the United States, Italy and Spain. Sources were T cells, B-cell-depleted T cells, or PBMCs; the material itself was cDNA or gDNA.

V lost 6 bases, J lost 2 bases, and 11 bases stayed unmatched. The CDR3 totals 16 residues. Per the germline V gene, CDR1 is LNHDA and CDR2 is SQIVND (reference sequence). Authors' data handling: Reference gene primers were amplified, and this amplification served to estimate nucleated cell counts. Assay used: immunoSEQ multiplex PCR; TCRdb lists only in-frame clones, some missing. The V and J calls and clone size come from that table; D and trimming were worked out from the DNA. The repertoire holds fewer than 100,000 clones, with 88% as singletons. Source material: peripheral blood. This TCR was sampled from a human donor in a cohort sampled during active COVID-19. The rearrangement joins TRBV19 to TRBJ2-7; 9 nucleotides match TRBD2. This chain's CDR3 is CASSVLSGSTTYEQYF. For the CDR3, the DNA is TGTGCCAGTAGCGTCCTTAGCGGGAGCACTACCTACGAGCAGTACTTC.